Listed below are T cell receptor beta chains from one sample, sequenced in a study of Graves' ophthalmopathy and Graves' hyperthyroidism. TCRdb re-called the multiplex PCR reads through MiXCR, storing one row per CDR3 protein. Of about 1.1 million distinct CDR3 sequences in the sample, around a third are singletons; the top ten hold more than 9.5%. The sequenced material came from peripheral blood or thyroid tissue (not recorded which). The receptors derive from an adult man with Graves' hyperthyroidism. Both conserved end residues are part of each CDR3. D genes are given only for firm matches. The listing skips clone size in some rows; elsewhere it reads once, few, many or a size class.

clone size: many; V gene: TRBV19; CDR3 length: 12; J gene: TRBJ1-1; D gene: .; CDR3 protein: CASSPGEQEAFF; CDR3 DNA: TGTGCCAGTAGCCCCGGGGAGCAGGAAGCTTTCTTT
clone size: many; V gene: TRBV7-9; CDR3 length: 16; J gene: TRBJ1-1; D gene: .; CDR3 protein: CASSLAGGHGNTEAFF; CDR3 DNA: TGTGCCAGCAGCTTAGCGGGGGGGCATGGGAACACTGAAGCTTTCTTT
clone size: .; V gene: TRBV28; CDR3 length: 14; J gene: TRBJ1-1; D gene: .; CDR3 protein: CASSPRTMNTEAFF; CDR3 DNA: TGTGCCAGCAGTCCACGGACGATGAACACTGAAGCTTTCTTT
clone size: many; V gene: TRBV7-6; CDR3 length: 16; J gene: TRBJ2-5; D gene: .; CDR3 protein: CASSLGGALGRETQYF; CDR3 DNA: TGTGCCAGCAGCTTAGGGGGAGCGCTAGGTCGGGAGACCCAGTACTTC
clone size: many; V gene: TRBV13; CDR3 length: 17; J gene: TRBJ1-6; D gene: TRBD1; CDR3 protein: CASSPSRGQGLVSPLHF; CDR3 DNA: TGTGCCAGCAGCCCTAGCCGTGGACAGGGGCTGGTTTCACCCCTCCACTTT
clone size: few; V gene: TRBV15; CDR3 length: 16; J gene: TRBJ2-6; D gene: .; CDR3 protein: CATSRGANSGANVLTF; CDR3 DNA: TGTGCCACCAGCAGAGGGGCAAACTCTGGGGCCAACGTCCTGACTTTC
clone size: .; V gene: TRBV10-3; CDR3 length: 15; J gene: TRBJ2-2; D gene: .; CDR3 protein: CAIGGIGVNTGELFF; CDR3 DNA: TGTGCCATCGGTGGGATTGGGGTGAACACCGGGGAGCTGTTTTTT
clone size: .; V gene: TRBV5-1; CDR3 length: 12; J gene: TRBJ1-1; D gene: .; CDR3 protein: CASSAYLAGAFF; CDR3 DNA: TGTGCCAGCAGTGCCTATTTGGCGGGGGCTTTCTTT
clone size: .; V gene: TRBV9; CDR3 length: 16; J gene: TRBJ2-7; D gene: TRBD2; CDR3 protein: CASSLGTTSGLYEQYF; CDR3 DNA: TGTGCCAGCAGCTTGGGAACAACTAGCGGCCTATACGAGCAGTACTTC
clone size: few; V gene: TRBV20-1; CDR3 length: 13; J gene: TRBJ1-2; D gene: .; CDR3 protein: CSARIGEIDGYTF; CDR3 DNA: TGCAGTGCTAGGATCGGGGAGATCGATGGCTACACCTTC
clone size: many; V gene: TRBV20-1; CDR3 length: 16; J gene: TRBJ2-5; D gene: TRBD2; CDR3 protein: CSASRPIAGNQETQYF; CDR3 DNA: TGCAGTGCTAGCCGCCCTATAGCGGGGAATCAAGAGACCCAGTACTTC
clone size: .; V gene: TRBV5-1; CDR3 length: 13; J gene: TRBJ2-3; D gene: .; CDR3 protein: CASSANDVDTQYF; CDR3 DNA: TGCGCCAGCAGTGCGAACGATGTAGATACGCAGTATTTT